Detailed here is one TCR beta chain. The sample originates from a study of blood T cells in healthy people across ages. Then a second PCR, running roughly 7 to 11 cycles, was carried out with a sample-barcoded 5' primer and a J-beta primer mix. TCRdb re-called the 5' RACE reads with MiXCR, one entry per CDR3 protein. The table records under 1,100,000 distinct CDR3 sequences, approximately 25% of them present only once. The ends were cut back, 1 base at V and 7 bases at J, with 13 bases in the middle. This CDR3 contains 14 residues. The sample was also linked to a second study, of T cells of mothers and their children. That study reports: Barcodes and 2-4 random nucleotides were added by M1S in the second PCR.

This TCR was recovered from a girl aged 2-10 years in good health. Source material: blood. This sequence joins TRBV12-3 or TRBV12-4 and TRBJ1-2; the D gene is possibly TRBD1 (5 bases). CDR3 sequence (DNA): TGTGCCAGCAGTTTAGGGGCGCAGGGAGGTGGCTACACCTTC. Translating it yields CASSLGAQGGGYTF.